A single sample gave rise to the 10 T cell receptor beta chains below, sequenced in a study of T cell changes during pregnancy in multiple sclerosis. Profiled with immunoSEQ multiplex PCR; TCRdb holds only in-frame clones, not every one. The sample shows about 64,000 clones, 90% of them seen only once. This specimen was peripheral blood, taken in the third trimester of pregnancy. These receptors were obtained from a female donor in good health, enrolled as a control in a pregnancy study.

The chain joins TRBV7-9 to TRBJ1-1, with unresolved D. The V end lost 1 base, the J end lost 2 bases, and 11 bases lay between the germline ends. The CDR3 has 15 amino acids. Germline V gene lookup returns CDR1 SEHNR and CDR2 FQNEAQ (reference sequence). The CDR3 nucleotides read TGTGCCAGCAGCTTAGTAGAGGGTCGAAACACTGAAGCTTTCTTT. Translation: CASSLVEGRNTEAFF.

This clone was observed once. The CDR3 here is CASSEVSGVTEAFF. The CDR3 region has the DNA TGTGCCAGCAGTGAAGTTTCCGGGGTCACTGAAGCTTTCTTT. The chain joins TRBV6-1 to TRBJ1-1; no firm D call. The germline V gene encodes CDR1 MNHNS and CDR2 SASEGT. CDR3 length equals 14 residues. The V end was cut by 1 base, the J end by 4 bases, with 10 bases between.

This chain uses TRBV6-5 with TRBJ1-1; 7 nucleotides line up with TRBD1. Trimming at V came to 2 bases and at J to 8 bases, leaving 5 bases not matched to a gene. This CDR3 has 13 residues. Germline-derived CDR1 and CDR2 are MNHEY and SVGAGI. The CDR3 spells CASSYRTGEEAFF. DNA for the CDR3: TGTGCCAGCAGTTACAGGACAGGTGAAGAAGCTTTCTTT.

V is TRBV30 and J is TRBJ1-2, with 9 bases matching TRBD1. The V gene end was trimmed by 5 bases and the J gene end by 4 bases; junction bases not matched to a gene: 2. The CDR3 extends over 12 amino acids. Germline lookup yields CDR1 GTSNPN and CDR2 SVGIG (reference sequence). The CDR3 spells CAWDRGIYGYTF. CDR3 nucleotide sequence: TGTGCCTGGGACAGGGGGATCTATGGCTACACCTTC.

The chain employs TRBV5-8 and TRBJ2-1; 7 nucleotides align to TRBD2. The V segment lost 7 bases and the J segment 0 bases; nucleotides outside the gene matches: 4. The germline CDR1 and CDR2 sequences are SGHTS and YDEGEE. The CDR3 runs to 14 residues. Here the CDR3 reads CASSRGSSYNEQFF. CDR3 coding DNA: TGTGCCAGCTCGCGGGGGAGCTCCTACAATGAGCAGTTCTTC.

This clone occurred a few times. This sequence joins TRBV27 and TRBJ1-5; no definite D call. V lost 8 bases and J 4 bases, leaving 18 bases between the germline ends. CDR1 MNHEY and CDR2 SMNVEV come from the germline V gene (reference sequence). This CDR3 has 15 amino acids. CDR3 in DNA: TGTGCCAGCTCATCCCGGGGAGGTTGGAATCAGCCCCAGCATTTT. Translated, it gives CASSSRGGWNQPQHF.

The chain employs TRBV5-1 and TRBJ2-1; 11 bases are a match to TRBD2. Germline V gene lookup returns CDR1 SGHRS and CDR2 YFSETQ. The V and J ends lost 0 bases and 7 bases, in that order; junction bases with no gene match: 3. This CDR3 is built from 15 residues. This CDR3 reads CASSLVTSGRNEQFF. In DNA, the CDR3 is TGCGCCAGCAGCTTGGTTACTAGCGGGAGAAATGAGCAGTTCTTC. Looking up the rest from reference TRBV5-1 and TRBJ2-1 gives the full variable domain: KAGVTQTPRYLIKTRGQQVTLSCSPISGHRSVSWYQQTPGQGLQFLFEYFSETQRNKGNFPGRFSGRQFSNSRSEMNVSTLELGDSALYLCASSLVTSGRNEQFFGPGTRLTVL.

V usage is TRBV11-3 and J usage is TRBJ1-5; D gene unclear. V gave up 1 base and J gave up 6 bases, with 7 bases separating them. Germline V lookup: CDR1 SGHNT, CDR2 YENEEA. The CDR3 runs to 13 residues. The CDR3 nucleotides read TGTGCCAGCAGCTTAGGAGCGGGTCAGCCCCAGCATTTT. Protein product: CASSLGAGQPQHF.

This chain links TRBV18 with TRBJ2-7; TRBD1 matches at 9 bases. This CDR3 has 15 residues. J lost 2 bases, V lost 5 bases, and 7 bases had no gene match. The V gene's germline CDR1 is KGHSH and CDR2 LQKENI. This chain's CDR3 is CASSRAGTGTYEQYF. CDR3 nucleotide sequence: TGTGCCAGCTCAAGGGCCGGGACAGGGACCTACGAGCAGTACTTC. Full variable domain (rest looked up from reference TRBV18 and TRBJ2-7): NAGVMQNPRHLVRRRGQEARLRCSPMKGHSHVYWYRQLPEEGLKFMVYLQKENIIDESGMPKERFSAEFPKEGPSILRIQQVVRGDSAAYFCASSRAGTGTYEQYFGPGTRLTVT.

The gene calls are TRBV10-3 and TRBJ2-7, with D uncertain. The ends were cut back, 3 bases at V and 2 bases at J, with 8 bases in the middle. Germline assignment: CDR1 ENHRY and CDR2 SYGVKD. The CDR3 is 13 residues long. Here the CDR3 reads CAISDGLTYEQYF. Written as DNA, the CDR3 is TGTGCCATCAGTGATGGGCTGACCTACGAGCAGTACTTC.